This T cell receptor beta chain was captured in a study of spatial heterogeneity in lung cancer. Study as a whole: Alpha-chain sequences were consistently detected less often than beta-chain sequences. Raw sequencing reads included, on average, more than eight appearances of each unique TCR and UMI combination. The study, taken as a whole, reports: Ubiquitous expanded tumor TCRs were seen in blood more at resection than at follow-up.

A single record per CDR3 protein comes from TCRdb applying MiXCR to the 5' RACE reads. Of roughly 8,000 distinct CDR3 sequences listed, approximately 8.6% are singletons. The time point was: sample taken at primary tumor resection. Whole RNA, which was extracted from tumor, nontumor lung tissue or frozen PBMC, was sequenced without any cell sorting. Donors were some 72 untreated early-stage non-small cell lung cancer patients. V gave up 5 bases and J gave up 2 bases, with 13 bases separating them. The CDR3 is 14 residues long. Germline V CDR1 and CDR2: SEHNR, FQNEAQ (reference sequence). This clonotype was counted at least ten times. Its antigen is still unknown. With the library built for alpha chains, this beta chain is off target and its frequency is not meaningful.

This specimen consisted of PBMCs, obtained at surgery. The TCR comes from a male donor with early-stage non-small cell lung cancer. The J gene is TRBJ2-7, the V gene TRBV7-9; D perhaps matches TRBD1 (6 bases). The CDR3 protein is CASSPEQGPYEQYF. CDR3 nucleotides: TGTGCCAGCAGCCCGGAGCAGGGGCCCTACGAGCAGTACTTC.